This T cell receptor (beta chain) was profiled in a study of shared clonotypes between healthy human individuals. Study background: CD4 naive and memory got three plates each, CD8 naive two, CD8 memory one. General observations from the study: With few donors, the genetic and exposure-history diversity represented was limited. Estimated richness values were generally larger in naive subsets than in memory subsets.

Recent acute infections and vaccinations were absent in the healthy HIV-negative adult donors. This clone was counted once. The antigen remains undetermined. The CDR3 has 13 amino acids. The germline gives CDR1 MNHNY, CDR2 SVGAGI (reference sequence). The V gene end was trimmed by 0 bases and the J gene end by 8 bases; junction bases not matched to a gene: 3. Clones were sequenced by immunoSEQ multiplex PCR, and TCRdb holds only the in-frame ones, with some missing. The data show about 1.5 million clones, roughly 98% seen once. The receptor was isolated from a man aged 25-45 years in good health. J is TRBJ1-2 and V is TRBV6-6, with TRBD1 identical over 7 bases. The sample taken for sequencing was naive CD4+ T cells sorted from blood. The subset denotes: CD45RA+ positively selected. The chain's CDR3 is CASSYSTGQGYTF. The CDR3 DNA follows: TGTGCCAGCAGTTACTCGACAGGGCAAGGCTACACCTTC.